These T cell receptor beta chains were read from a single sample in a study of post-analysis software for immune sequencing data. Each CDR3 protein is one row after TCRdb ran MiXCR on the PCR reads. Of some 700,000 distinct CDR3 sequences in the sample, around 60% were seen once. Sequencing input: blood. All receptors come from a girl aged 2 to 10 with multiple sclerosis. Each CDR3 is given with its conserved first and last residue. A D gene is named only where the DNA matches it firmly. The size field is filled for only some rows; it gives once, few, many or a size class.

DNA,CDR3,D,V,J,size
TGTGCCAGCAGCTCGGGCCGGGGGTTGGGTATAGCCAAAAACATTCAGTACTTC,CASSSGRGLGIAKNIQYF,-,TRBV11-2,TRBJ2-4,-
TGTGCCAGCAGCTCTTGGACAGCGTACAACTCTGGGGCCAACGTCCTGACTTTC,CASSSWTAYNSGANVLTF,-,TRBV7-9,TRBJ2-6,-
TGTGCCAGCGGCCCCTATGGACGGAACTACGAGCAGTACTTC,CASGPYGRNYEQYF,-,TRBV3-1,TRBJ2-7,-
TGTGCCAGCAGCCCGCCAGGACATTCCAATGAGCAGTTCTTC,CASSPPGHSNEQFF,-,TRBV3-1,TRBJ2-1,-
TGTGCCAGCAGCTTAATAGGTGGGAGGGAGCGCGATGAGCAGTTCTTC,CASSLIGGRERDEQFF,TRBD2,TRBV7-9,TRBJ2-1,-
TGCGCCAGCAGCCAAGATCTGAGCCAGCCCCAGCATTTT,CASSQDLSQPQHF,-,TRBV4-3,TRBJ1-5,-
TGCGCCAGCAGTCGGGATGTCCGCGAGACCCAGTACTTC,CASSRDVRETQYF,-,TRBV6-2/TRBV6-3,TRBJ2-5,-
TGTGCCAGCAGCCAAGAGGCCAGAGGAGAGACCCAGTACTTC,CASSQEARGETQYF,-,TRBV4-2,TRBJ2-5,-
TGCGCCAGCAGCCCGGGACTAGCGGGGGTCGATGAGCAGTTCTTC,CASSPGLAGVDEQFF,TRBD2,TRBV5-1,TRBJ2-1,-
TGCAGTGCTAGCCCGGGGACCGCCAACTATGGCTACACCTTC,CSASPGTANYGYTF,-,TRBV20-1,TRBJ1-2,-
TGTGCCAGCAGCCCAAAGGGCCCCTACGAGCAGTACTTC,CASSPKGPYEQYF,-,TRBV7-9,TRBJ2-7,few